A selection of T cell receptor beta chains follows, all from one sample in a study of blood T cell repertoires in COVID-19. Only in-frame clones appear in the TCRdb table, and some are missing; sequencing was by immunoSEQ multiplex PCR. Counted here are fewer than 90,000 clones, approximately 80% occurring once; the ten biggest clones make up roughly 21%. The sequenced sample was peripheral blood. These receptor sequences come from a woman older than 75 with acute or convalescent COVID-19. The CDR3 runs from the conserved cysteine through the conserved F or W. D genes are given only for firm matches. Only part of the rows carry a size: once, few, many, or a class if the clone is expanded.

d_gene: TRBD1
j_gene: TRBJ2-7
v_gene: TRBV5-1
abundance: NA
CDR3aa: CASSRLGGTGVDEQYF
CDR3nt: TGCGCCAGCAGCCGCCTGGGGGGGACAGGGGTCGACGAGCAGTACTTC

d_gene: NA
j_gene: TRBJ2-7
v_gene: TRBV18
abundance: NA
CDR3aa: CASSPVSGETYEQYF
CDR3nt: TGTGCCAGCTCACCAGTGTCGGGGGAAACCTACGAGCAGTACTTC

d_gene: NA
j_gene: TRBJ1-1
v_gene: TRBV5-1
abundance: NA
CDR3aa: CASSFGVITEAFF
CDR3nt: TGCGCCAGCAGCTTCGGGGTAATCACTGAAGCTTTCTTT

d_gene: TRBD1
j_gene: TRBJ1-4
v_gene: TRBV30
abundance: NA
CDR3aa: CAWSLTGAREKLFF
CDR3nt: TGTGCCTGGAGTCTGACAGGGGCCAGGGAAAAACTGTTTTTT

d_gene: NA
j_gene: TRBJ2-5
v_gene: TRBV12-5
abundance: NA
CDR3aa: CASGLGHTQETQYF
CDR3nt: TGTGCTAGTGGTTTGGGACATACCCAAGAGACCCAGTACTTC

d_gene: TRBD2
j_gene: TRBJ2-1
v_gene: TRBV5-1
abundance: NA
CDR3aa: CASSILVGGGYNEQFF
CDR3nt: TGCGCCAGCAGTATTTTAGTAGGCGGGGGCTACAATGAGCAGTTCTTC

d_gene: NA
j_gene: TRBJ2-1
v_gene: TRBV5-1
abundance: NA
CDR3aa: CASSLGSLATYNEQFF
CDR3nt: TGCGCCAGCAGCTTGGGAAGTCTAGCAACCTACAATGAGCAGTTCTTC

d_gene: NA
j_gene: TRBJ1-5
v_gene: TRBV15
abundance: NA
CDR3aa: CATREVGAGPQHF
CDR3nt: TGTGCCACCAGGGAGGTGGGTGCAGGGCCCCAGCATTTT

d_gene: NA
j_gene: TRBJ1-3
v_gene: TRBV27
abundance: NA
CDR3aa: CASSRSVDLDSSGNTIYF
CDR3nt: TGTGCCAGCAGTCGATCAGTAGATCTAGATAGCTCTGGAAACACCATATATTTT

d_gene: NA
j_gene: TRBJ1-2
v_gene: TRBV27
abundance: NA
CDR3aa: CASKHDSDYGYTF
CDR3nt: TGTGCCAGCAAGCATGACAGCGACTATGGCTACACCTTC

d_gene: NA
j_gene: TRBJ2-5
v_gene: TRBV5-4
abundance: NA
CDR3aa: CASSWDWSQETQYF
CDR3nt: TGTGCCAGCAGCTGGGACTGGTCACAAGAGACCCAGTACTTC

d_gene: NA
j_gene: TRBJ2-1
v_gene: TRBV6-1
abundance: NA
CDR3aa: CASSEMPNSEQFF
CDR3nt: TGTGCCAGCAGTGAAATGCCGAACAGCGAGCAGTTCTTC

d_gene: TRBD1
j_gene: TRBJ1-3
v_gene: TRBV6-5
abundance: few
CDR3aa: CASSPTGAAGNTIYF
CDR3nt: TGTGCCAGCAGCCCAACAGGGGCAGCTGGAAACACCATATATTTT

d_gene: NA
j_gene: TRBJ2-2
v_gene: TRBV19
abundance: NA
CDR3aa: CASQGRPNTGELFF
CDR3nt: TGTGCCTCTCAGGGTAGACCGAACACCGGGGAGCTGTTTTTT

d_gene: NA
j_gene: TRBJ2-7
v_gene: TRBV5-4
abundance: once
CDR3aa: CASSFDRQGVQYF
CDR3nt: TGTGCCAGCAGCTTTGACAGGCAAGGGGTGCAGTACTTC

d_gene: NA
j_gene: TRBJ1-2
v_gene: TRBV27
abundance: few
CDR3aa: CASRRDSSNYGYTF
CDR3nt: TGTGCCAGCAGAAGGGACTCCTCTAACTATGGCTACACCTTC

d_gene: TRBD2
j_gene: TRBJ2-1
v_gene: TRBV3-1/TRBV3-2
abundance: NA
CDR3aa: CASSPAGEAGGGNEQFF
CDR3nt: TGTGCCAGCAGCCCCGCAGGGGAAGCGGGAGGGGGCAATGAGCAGTTCTTC

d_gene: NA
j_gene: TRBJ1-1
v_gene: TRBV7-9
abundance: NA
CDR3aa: CASSPTGKGDTEAFF
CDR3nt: TGTGCCAGCAGCCCTACAGGGAAAGGGGACACTGAAGCTTTCTTT

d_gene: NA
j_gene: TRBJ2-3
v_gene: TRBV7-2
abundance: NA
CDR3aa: CASSLSRPGGWADTQYF
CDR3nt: TGTGCCAGCAGCTTATCCCGGCCCGGAGGATGGGCAGATACGCAGTATTTT

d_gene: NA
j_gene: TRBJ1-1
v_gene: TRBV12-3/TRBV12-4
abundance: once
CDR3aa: CASSFGQNTEAFF
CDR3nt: TGTGCCAGCAGTTTCGGACAGAACACTGAAGCTTTCTTT

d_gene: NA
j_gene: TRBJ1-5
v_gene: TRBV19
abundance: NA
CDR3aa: CASRDISQPQHF
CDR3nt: TGTGCCAGCCGGGACATATCTCAGCCCCAGCATTTT

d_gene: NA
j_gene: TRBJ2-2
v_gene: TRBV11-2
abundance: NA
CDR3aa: CASSSARWGQELFF
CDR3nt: TGTGCCAGCAGCTCCGCTAGGTGGGGGCAGGAGCTGTTTTTT

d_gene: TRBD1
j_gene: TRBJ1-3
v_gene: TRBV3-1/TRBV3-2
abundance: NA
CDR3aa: CASTQTGAGNTIYF
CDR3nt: TGTGCCAGCACCCAGACAGGGGCTGGAAACACCATATATTTT

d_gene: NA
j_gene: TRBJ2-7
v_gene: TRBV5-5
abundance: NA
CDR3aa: CASSLVVYSYEQYF
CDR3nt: TGTGCCAGCAGCTTGGTTGTCTACTCCTACGAGCAGTACTTC

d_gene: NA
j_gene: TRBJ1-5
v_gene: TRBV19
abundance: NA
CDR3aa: CASSMLSRGYTYSNQPQHF
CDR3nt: TGTGCCAGTAGTATGTTATCCAGGGGTTACACGTATAGCAATCAGCCCCAGCATTTT

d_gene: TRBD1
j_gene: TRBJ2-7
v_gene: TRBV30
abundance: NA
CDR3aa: CAWRGQGVSYEQYF
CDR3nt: TGTGCCTGGAGAGGACAGGGGGTATCCTACGAGCAGTACTTC

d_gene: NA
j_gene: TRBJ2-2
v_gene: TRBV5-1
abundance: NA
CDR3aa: CASSLYSSEAGELFF
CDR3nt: TGCGCCAGCAGCTTGTATAGCTCGGAGGCCGGGGAGCTGTTTTTT

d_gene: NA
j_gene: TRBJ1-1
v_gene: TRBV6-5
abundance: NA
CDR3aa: CASSYGGHAEAFF
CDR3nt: TGTGCCAGCAGTTATGGGGGACACGCTGAAGCTTTCTTT

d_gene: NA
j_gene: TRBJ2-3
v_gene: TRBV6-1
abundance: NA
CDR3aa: CASSELWPDTDTQYF
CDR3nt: TGTGCCAGCAGTGAACTTTGGCCAGACACAGATACGCAGTATTTT

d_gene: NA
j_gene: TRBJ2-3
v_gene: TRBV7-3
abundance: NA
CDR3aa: CASSRSDGDTQYF
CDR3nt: TGTGCCAGCAGCCGCTCAGACGGGGATACGCAGTATTTT

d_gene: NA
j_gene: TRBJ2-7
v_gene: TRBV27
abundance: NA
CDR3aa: CASSPGGGEQYF
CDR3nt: TGTGCCAGCAGCCCAGGGGGAGGCGAGCAGTACTTC

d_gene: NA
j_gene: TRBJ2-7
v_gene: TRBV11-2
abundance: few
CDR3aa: CASSLGSSYEQYF
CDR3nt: TGTGCCAGCAGCTTGGGGAGCTCCTACGAGCAGTACTTC

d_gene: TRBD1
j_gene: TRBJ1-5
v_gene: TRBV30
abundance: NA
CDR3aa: CAWEDRGLQPQHF
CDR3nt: TGTGCCTGGGAGGACAGGGGGCTTCAGCCCCAGCATTTT

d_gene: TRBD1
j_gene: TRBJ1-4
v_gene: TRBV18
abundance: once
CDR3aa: CASSWDRANEKLFF
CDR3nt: TGTGCCAGCTCATGGGACAGGGCGAATGAAAAACTGTTTTTT

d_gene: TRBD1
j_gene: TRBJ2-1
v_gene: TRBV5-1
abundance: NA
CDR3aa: CASSLSGTGALYNEQFF
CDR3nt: TGCGCCAGCAGCTTATCCGGGACAGGGGCCTTATACAATGAGCAGTTCTTC

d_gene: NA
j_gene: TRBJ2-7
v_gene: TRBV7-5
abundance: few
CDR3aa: CVRSLRRGQGPYEQYF
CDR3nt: TGTGTCAGAAGCTTACGTCGGGGACAGGGGCCCTACGAGCAGTACTTC

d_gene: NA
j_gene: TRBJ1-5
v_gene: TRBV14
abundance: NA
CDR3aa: CASSQTGLYQPQHF
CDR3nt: TGTGCCAGCAGCCAAACAGGGTTGTATCAGCCCCAGCATTTT

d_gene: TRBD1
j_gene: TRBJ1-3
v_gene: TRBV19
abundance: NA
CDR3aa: CASTNLGQGASGNTIYF
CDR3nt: TGTGCCAGTACTAATCTGGGGCAGGGGGCGTCTGGAAACACCATATATTTT

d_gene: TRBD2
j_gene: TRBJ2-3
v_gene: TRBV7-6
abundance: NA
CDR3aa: CASSSLAGTSTDTQYF
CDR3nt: TGTGCCAGCAGCTCACTAGCGGGGACAAGCACAGATACGCAGTATTTT

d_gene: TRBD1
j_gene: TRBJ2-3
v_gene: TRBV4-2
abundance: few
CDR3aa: CASSQDTTGITDTQYF
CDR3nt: TGTGCCAGCAGCCAAGATACGACAGGGATCACAGATACGCAGTATTTT

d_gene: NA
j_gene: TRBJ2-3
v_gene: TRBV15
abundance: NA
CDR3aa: CATSRVGRGGTDTQYF
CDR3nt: TGTGCCACCAGCAGAGTAGGCAGGGGGGGCACAGATACGCAGTATTTT

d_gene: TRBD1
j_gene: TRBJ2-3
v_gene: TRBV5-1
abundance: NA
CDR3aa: CASSIGGGTDTQYF
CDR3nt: TGCGCCAGCAGCATAGGGGGCGGGACAGATACGCAGTATTTT

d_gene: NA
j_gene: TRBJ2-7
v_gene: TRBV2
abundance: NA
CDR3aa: CASKSSASVYEQYF
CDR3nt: TGTGCCAGCAAATCTAGCGCCAGTGTATACGAGCAGTACTTC

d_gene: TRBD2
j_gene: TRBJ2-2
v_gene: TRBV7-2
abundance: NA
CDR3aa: CASSYRGLGITGELFF
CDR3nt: TGTGCCAGCAGCTATCGGGGACTAGGGATAACCGGGGAGCTGTTTTTT

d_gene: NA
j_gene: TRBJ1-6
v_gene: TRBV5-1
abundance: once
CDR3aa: CASSPSINSPLHF
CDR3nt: TGCGCCAGCAGCCCCAGTATTAATTCACCCCTCCACTTT

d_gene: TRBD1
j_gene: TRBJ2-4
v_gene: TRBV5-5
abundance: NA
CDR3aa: CASRGTGVDIQYF
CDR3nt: TGTGCCAGCAGAGGGACAGGGGTTGACATTCAGTACTTC

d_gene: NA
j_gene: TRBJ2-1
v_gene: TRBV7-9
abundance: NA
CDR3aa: CASSPPGGAVHEQFF
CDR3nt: TGTGCCAGCAGCCCCCCCGGCGGGGCAGTCCATGAGCAGTTCTTC

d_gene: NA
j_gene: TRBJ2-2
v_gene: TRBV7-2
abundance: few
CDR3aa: CASSLVAAGELFF
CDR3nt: TGTGCCAGCAGCTTAGTAGCTGCCGGGGAGCTGTTTTTT

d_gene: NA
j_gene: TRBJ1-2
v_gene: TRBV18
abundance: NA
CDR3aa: CASSPDPRAGGYTF
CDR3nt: TGTGCCAGCTCACCAGACCCAAGGGCGGGTGGCTACACCTTC

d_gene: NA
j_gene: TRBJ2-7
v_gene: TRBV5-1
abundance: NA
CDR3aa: CASSLDGYQYEQYF
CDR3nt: TGCGCCAGCAGCTTGGACGGGTACCAATACGAGCAGTACTTC

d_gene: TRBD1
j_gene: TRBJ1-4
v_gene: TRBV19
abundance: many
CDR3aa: CASSTGTGSEKLFF
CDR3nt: TGTGCCAGTAGTACCGGGACAGGGAGTGAAAAACTGTTTTTT

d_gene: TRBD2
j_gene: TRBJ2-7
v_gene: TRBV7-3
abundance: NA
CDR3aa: CASSFLAGGPYEQYF
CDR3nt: TGTGCCAGCAGCTTTCTAGCGGGGGGGCCCTACGAGCAGTACTTC

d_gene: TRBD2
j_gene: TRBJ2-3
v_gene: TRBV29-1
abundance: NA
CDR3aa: CSVSQLAGVTDTQYF
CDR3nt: TGCAGCGTTTCTCAACTAGCGGGCGTCACAGATACGCAGTATTTT